This T cell receptor beta chain was obtained from a study of T cells after yellow fever vaccination. Study results and caveats: Some clonotypes, a small share, were shared between CD4 and CD8 compartments.

The CDR3 runs to 13 residues. V was cut by 5 bases and J by 4 bases, with 9 bases left in between. The germline V gene encodes CDR1 SGHTA and CDR2 FQGTGA. TCRdb reanalysed the 5' RACE reads using MiXCR and keeps one entry per CDR3 protein. Here the sample spans 320,000 or so distinct CDR3 sequences, less than 9.5% being singletons. Comments on this clonotype: The target antigen is unknown.

The chain carries TRBV7-3 and TRBJ2-1; D remains unclear. This receptor was identified in a man younger than 30 who received the YFV17D yellow fever vaccine. Sequenced material: PBMCs, taken 35 to 50 days after the first yellow fever vaccination. CDR3 protein: CASSPRAYNEQFF. DNA for the CDR3: TGTGCCAGCAGCCCAAGGGCTTACAATGAGCAGTTCTTC.